This T cell receptor beta chain is drawn from a study of shared clonotypes between healthy human individuals (dated by TCRdb to between 2020 and 2021). Regarding the study in general: The cohort included three men and a couple of women between 18 and 49 years of age. For each donor, CD4 naive and CD4 memory were each run on three plates, CD8 naive on two plates, and CD8 memory on one plate. Libraries were prepared and TCR repertoires were sequenced by different laboratories using diverse techniques, in order to increase sequencing depth and limit assay-specific biases. Per donor, leukapheresis produced somewhere between about 0.85 and 10 billion PBMCs. Blood TCR repertoires of five healthy adults were deeply sequenced to estimate repertoire size and the extent of clonotype sharing between individuals. The investigation overall reported the following: Even with the large sequencing depth, rarefaction of the sorted-subset datasets indicated that sequencing was incomplete. Larger estimated clonotype richness was generally found for naive subsets than for memory subsets. Clonotypes shared by all four sorted-subset donors showed higher generation probabilities than non-shared clonotypes. Sharing across a few donors was observed for approximately 5% of naive CD4, over 3% of naive CD8, about 2.3% of memory CD4, and less than 0.45% of memory CD8 clonotypes. The small number of donors limited the genetic and exposure-history diversity represented. Pairwise subsampling led to the expectation that sequencing depth would affect the degree of clonotype sharing among donors. Sampling was restricted to blood, and TCR repertoires in tissue are likely to differ from TCR repertoires in blood.

Trimming takes 0 bases from V and 6 bases from J, and the germline ends sit 16 bases apart. From a lookup of the germline V gene, CDR1 and CDR2 are SGHDT and YYEEEE. From the cysteine up to the phenylalanine, the CDR3 has a length of 15 residues. The kept DNA is CDR3 alone, 45 bases in frame from the first base. Using the deep immunoSEQ assay, TCR CDR3 regions were amplified from genomic DNA by multiplex PCR. Extracted genomic DNA from each cell subset was distributed evenly across all wells of several immunoSEQ 96-well plates, and each plate was treated as a replicate. Each replicate PCR for sorted subsets received around 0.2 ug genomic DNA, equal to tens of thousands of T cell genomes. The purified libraries were quantified using a Qubit 3.0 fluorometer, sized with a Bioanalyzer 2100, and then quantified again using the KAPA Library Quantification kit. Every immunoSEQ 96-well plate was sequenced on a separate single-read 150-cycle Illumina NextSeq 550 flow cell. In the original analysis: Because the immunoSEQ output held only junctional sequences and lacked quality scores, the filtering could not match the filtering applied to full-length reads. Sequences were annotated with PyIR, a Python wrapper for IgBLAST v1.9, and V/J genes and CDR3 were assigned using IMGT germline references. Reads with weak V/J assignments (E-value above 1e-6), missing CDR3, stop codons, out-of-frame junctions, or ambiguous translated residues were removed. A V3J clonotype was defined by an identical inferred V gene, J gene, and CDR3 amino acid sequence. Percentage overlap between repertoires was computed as shared unique clonotypes divided by the size of the smaller repertoire. Richness of each repertoire was evaluated using RTK rarefaction, the Chao1 estimator, and Recon v2.1 estimates of unobserved clonotypes. For all TCRbeta clonotypes obtained by the gDNA method from a handful of donors, generation probabilities were computed with OLGA. TCRdb carries this immuneACCESS record with in-frame sequences only. Its versions omit some clonotypes, under half of them owing to an unresolved V gene in the studies checked, with the rest unexplained. Clone size and V and J calls were adopted from that table, with D and trimming inferred from the DNA. The sample contains around 1,100,000 clones, 77% of them found a single time. The ten top clones hold about 0.89% of the sample.

Notes on this clone: The antigen it recognizes is unknown. Base qualities are not at hand, and no much larger clone is one base apart.

Healthy HIV-negative adults with no recently reported acute infections or vaccinations were included as donors. Only Caucasian adults living in Nashville, Tennessee, USA were represented among the donors. Magnetic negative selection was used to enrich CD4+ T cells, after which naive cells were positively selected on CD45RA and the negative fraction became the memory subset. Blood was obtained by leukapheresis, after which PBMCs were separated by Ficoll-Histopaque density gradient centrifugation and cryopreserved in liquid nitrogen vapor phase. Analytical flow cytometry was used to check the purity and quantity of each magnetically sorted T cell population. Each sorted fraction had its genomic DNA isolated and then quantified by UV absorbance on a Nanodrop 2000c.

The sequenced sample consisted of memory CD4+ T cells from PBMCs. The cell subset or site label, read with the paper, signifies: CD45RA-negative fraction. The rearrangement joined TRBV5-6 to TRBJ2-7; the D segment cannot be called with confidence. This TCR was sampled from a young man in good health. Some clones in this sample may be carry-over from other donors' samples. Here the CDR3 is given as CASSLALYVGAEQYF. The nucleotide sequence is TGTGCCAGCAGCTTGGCCTTGTATGTCGGTGCCGAGCAGTACTTC.